This T cell receptor beta chain was identified in a study of vaccination effects on CD4 cells after COVID-19 (dated 2022 in TCRdb). Looking at the study overall: To identify antigen-specific CD4+ T cell clonotypes by their expansion, the ViraFEST assay first stimulated PBMC with viral peptide pools and then applied TCR sequencing. In the study, cultures from other donors were sequenced using the Oncomine TCR Beta short-read assay on an Illumina iSeq 100. Post-vaccine samples across the study were collected a median of 72 days after the second dose, with a range of 14 to 241. Roughly 2.1 million PBMC per well were cultured in IMDM with around 5.3% human AB serum, 10 IU/ml IL-2 and gentamicin, plus 10 ug/ml peptides. A total of around eleven COVID-19 convalescent patients and a few SARS-CoV-2-naive healthy vaccine recipients were included in the full study. In both COVID-19 convalescent patients and infection-naive vaccine recipients, the study compared SARS-CoV-2 spike-specific CD4+ TCR repertoires from before mRNA vaccination with those from after it.

After 10 to 11 days of culture, CD4+ T cells were isolated with the EasySep CD4+ T cell isolation kit. Participants received two doses of either the BNT162b2 or the mRNA-1273 mRNA SARS-CoV-2 vaccine. Healthy vaccine recipients had no prior SARS-CoV-2 infection, confirmed by negative nucleocapsid antibodies before and after vaccination. Half of the culture medium was replaced with fresh IL-2-containing medium on days 3 and 7. Unless otherwise noted, each peptide stimulation condition was cultured in triplicate wells. PBMC were separated from whole blood using Ficoll-Paque Plus gradient centrifugation and were then either cryopreserved at -140C or used fresh. The QIAamp micro DNA kit was used to extract genomic DNA from the cultured CD4+ T cells. Of note for this clone: Its binding antigen is unknown. Base qualities were left out, and no much larger clone turns up one base away.

V loses 1 base of germline sequence and J loses 0 bases, and the interval between the two ends is 7 bases. From the cysteine through the phenylalanine, the CDR3 covers 14 amino acids. This entry keeps only the CDR3 DNA: 42 bases, framed from base 1. The germline V gene (reference sequence) sets CDR1 to LGHDT and CDR2 to YNNKEL. Library method: the immunoSEQ multiplex PCR assay. DNA from the CD4+ T cells that had been cultured and isolated underwent TCR beta CDR3 sequencing. In the authors' own workflow: Non-productive TCR sequences were removed, reads were trimmed to the CDR3 region, and CDR3s of at least 7 amino acids were retained. The MANAFEST web app was used to identify antigen-specific clonotypes by comparing expansion in peptide wells with expansion in reference cultures. Positive clones required FDR<0.05 expansion versus reference and all other wells, odds ratio above 5, and frequency above 0.1% in two replicate wells. Cross-reactive clonotypes were defined as significantly expanded in SARS-CoV-2 spike wells and in at least one common cold coronavirus spike condition. Levenshtein distance calculated with the stringdist R package was used to assess CDR3 similarity, and unrooted trees were constructed with ape in R 3.6.1. Not all clones reach the TCRdb copy of this immuneACCESS table, which keeps in-frame sequences only. Checked studies attribute under half of the gap to unresolved V genes and leave the rest unexplained. The DNA gave D and trimming, while V, J and clone size come from that table. The sample table lists 47,000 or so clones, about three quarters of them with a count of one. 6.5% to 8.5% of the sample goes to the ten largest clones.

The research as a whole found: Limitations of the study were the small number of convalescent patients and the absence of early post-infection timepoints. Clones induced by infection and clones induced by vaccination both contracted markedly at late timepoints after vaccination, which fits with T cell responses waning over time. Among healthy vaccine recipients, nearly all vaccine-induced clones were SARS-CoV-2 mono-reactive, and just 1 of 255 was cross-reactive with common cold coronaviruses.

The source of this sequence is a human donor who received a COVID-19 vaccine. The chain is assembled from TRBV3-1 (or the pseudogene TRBV3-2) and TRBJ2-7; the D call is possibly TRBD1 or TRBD2, each sharing 5 bases. The material was CD4+ T cells from PBMCs cultured without peptide, obtained after COVID-19 vaccination. The CDR3 here reads CASSQGGYSYEQYF. The sequence in DNA is TGTGCCAGCAGCCAAGGGGGGTACTCCTACGAGCAGTACTTC.